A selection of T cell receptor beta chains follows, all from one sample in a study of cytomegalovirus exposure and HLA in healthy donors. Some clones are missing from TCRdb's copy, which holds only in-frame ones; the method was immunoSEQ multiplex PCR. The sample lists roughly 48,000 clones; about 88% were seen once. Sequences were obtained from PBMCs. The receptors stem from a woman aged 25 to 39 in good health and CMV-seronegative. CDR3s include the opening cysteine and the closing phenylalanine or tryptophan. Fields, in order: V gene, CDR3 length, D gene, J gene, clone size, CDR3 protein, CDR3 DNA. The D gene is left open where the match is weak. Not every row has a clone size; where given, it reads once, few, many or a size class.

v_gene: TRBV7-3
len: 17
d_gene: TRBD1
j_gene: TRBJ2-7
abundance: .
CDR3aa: CASSLGTGGLSSYEQYF
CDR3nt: TGTGCCAGCAGCCTCGGGACAGGGGGCCTCAGCTCCTACGAGCAGTACTTC

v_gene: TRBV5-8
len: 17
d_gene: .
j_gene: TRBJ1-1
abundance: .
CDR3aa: CASSPRGARASSSEAFF
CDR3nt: TGTGCCAGCAGCCCCCGGGGGGCACGGGCCTCGTCATCTGAAGCTTTCTTT

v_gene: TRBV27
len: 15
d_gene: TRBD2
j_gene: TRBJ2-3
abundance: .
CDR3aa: CASSLYAGGTDTQYF
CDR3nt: TGTGCCAGCAGTTTATATGCGGGAGGCACAGATACGCAGTATTTT

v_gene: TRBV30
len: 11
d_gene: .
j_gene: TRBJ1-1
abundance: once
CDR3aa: CAWGPRDSHFF
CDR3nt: TGTGCCTGGGGCCCTCGAGACAGTCATTTCTTT

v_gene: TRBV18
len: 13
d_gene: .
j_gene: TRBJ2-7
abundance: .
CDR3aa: CASSPPGSYEQYF
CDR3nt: TGTGCCAGCTCACCACCTGGCAGCTACGAGCAGTACTTC

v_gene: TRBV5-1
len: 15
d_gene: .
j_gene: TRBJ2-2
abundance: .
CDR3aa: CASSLAEGSTGELFF
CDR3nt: TGCGCCAGCAGCTTGGCGGAGGGGTCGACCGGGGAGCTGTTTTTT

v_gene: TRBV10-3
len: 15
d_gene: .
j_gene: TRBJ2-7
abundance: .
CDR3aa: CAISESTTTTYEQYF
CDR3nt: TGTGCCATCAGTGAGTCGACTACTACCACCTACGAGCAGTACTTC

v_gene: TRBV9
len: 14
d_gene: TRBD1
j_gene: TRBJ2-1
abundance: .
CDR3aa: CASSVGTGGYEQFF
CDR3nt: TGTGCCAGCAGCGTAGGGACAGGGGGCTATGAGCAGTTCTTC

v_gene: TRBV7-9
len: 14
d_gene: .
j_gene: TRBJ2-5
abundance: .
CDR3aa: CASSYAGLQETQYF
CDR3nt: TGTGCCAGCAGCTATGCAGGCCTCCAAGAGACCCAGTACTTC

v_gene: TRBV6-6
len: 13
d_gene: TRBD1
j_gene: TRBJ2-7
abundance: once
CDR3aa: CASGQVDSYEQYF
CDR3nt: TGTGCTTCGGGACAGGTTGACTCCTACGAGCAGTACTTC

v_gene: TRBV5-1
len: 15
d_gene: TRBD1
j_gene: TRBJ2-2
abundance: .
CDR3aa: CASSWTGVSVGELFF
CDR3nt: TGCGCCAGCAGCTGGACAGGGGTTTCTGTCGGGGAGCTGTTTTTT

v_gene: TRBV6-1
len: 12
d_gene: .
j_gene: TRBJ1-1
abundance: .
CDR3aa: CASRTGNTEAFF
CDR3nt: TGTGCCAGCAGAACAGGGAACACTGAAGCTTTCTTT

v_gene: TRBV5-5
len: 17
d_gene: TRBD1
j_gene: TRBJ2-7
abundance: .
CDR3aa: CASSFRDRGARNYEQYF
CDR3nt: TGTGCCAGCAGCTTCCGGGACAGGGGTGCTAGGAACTACGAGCAGTACTTC

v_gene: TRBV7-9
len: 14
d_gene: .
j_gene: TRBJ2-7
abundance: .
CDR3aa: CASSPMSGSYEQYF
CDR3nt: TGTGCCAGCAGCCCCATGTCCGGGAGCTACGAGCAGTACTTC

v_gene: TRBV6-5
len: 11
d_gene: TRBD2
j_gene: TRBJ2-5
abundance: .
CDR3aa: CASSPGTSVHF
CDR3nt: TGTGCCAGCAGTCCCGGGACTAGCGTTCACTTC

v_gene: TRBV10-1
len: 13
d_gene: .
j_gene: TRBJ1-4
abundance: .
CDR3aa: CASSRGAQEKLFF
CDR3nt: TGCGCCAGCAGTCGGGGGGCGCAAGAAAAACTGTTTTTT

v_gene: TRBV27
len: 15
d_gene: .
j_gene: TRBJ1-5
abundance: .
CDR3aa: CASSLGSGSNQPQHF
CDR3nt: TGTGCCAGCAGTTTAGGGTCGGGAAGCAATCAGCCCCAGCATTTT

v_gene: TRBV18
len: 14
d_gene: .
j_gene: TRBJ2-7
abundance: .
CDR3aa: CASSSAGHMYEQYF
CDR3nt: TGTGCCAGCTCATCCGCAGGACATATGTACGAGCAGTACTTC

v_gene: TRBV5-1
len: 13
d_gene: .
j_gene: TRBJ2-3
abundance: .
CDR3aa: CASSSSGIDTQYF
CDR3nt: TGCGCCAGCAGCAGCTCGGGAATTGATACGCAGTATTTT

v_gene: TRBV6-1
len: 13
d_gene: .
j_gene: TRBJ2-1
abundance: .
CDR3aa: CASRPLANNEQFF
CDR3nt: TGTGCCAGCAGGCCCTTAGCGAACAATGAGCAGTTCTTC

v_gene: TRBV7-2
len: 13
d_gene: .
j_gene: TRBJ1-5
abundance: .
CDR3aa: CASSAGLPQPQHF
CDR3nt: TGTGCCAGCAGCGCGGGACTCCCCCAGCCCCAGCATTTT

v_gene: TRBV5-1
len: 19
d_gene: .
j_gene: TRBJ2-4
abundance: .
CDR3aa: CASSPIGPWDFPRSDIQYF
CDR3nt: TGCGCCAGCAGCCCCATCGGGCCCTGGGACTTCCCGCGGTCGGACATTCAGTACTTC

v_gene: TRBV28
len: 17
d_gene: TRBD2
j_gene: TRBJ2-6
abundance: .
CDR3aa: CASSVGGASSGANVLTF
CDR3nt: TGTGCCAGCAGCGTGGGAGGGGCTAGCTCTGGGGCCAACGTCCTGACTTTC

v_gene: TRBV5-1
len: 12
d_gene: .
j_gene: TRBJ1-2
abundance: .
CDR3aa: CASSLSEAGYTF
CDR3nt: TGCGCCAGCAGCTTATCAGAGGCTGGCTACACCTTC

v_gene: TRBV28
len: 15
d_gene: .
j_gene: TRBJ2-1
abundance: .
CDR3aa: CASSLLQATYNEQFF
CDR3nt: TGTGCCAGCAGTTTATTACAGGCTACCTACAATGAGCAGTTCTTC

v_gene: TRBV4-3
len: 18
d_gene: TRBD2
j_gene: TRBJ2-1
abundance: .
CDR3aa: CASSQQVSRRELGNEQFF
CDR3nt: TGCGCCAGCAGCCAACAAGTCTCGCGGCGGGAGCTGGGGAATGAGCAGTTCTTC

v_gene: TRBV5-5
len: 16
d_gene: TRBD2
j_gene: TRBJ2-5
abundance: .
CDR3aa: CASSLRTSGSEETQYF
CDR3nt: TGTGCCAGCAGCTTGCGGACTAGCGGGAGCGAAGAGACCCAGTACTTC

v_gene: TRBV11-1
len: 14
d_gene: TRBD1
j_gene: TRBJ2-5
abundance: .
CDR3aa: CASSLQGAAETQYF
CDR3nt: TGTGCCAGCAGCCTCCAGGGGGCCGCGGAGACCCAGTACTTC

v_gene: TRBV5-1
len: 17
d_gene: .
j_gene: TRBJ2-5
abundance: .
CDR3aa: CASSLEVLGRGRETQYF
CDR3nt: TGCGCCAGCAGCTTGGAGGTTTTGGGGCGGGGCAGGGAGACCCAGTACTTC

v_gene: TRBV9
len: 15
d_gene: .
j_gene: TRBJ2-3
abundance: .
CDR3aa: CASSTVGLHTDTQYF
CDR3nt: TGTGCCAGCAGCACTGTGGGACTGCACACAGATACGCAGTATTTT

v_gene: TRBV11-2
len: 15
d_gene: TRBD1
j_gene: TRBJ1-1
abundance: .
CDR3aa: CASSLWTGVNTEAFF
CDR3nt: TGTGCCAGCAGCCTGTGGACAGGCGTGAACACTGAAGCTTTCTTT

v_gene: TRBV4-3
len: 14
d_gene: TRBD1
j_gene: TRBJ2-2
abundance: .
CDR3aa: CASSQLTGTGELFF
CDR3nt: TGCGCCAGCAGCCAGCTGACAGGGACCGGGGAGCTGTTTTTT

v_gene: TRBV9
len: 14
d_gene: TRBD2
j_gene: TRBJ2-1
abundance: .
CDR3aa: CASSPWGGSDEQFF
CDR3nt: TGTGCCAGCAGCCCCTGGGGGGGGAGTGATGAGCAGTTCTTC

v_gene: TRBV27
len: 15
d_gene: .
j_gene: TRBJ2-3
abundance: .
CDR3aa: CASSRSGPSTDTQYF
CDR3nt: TGTGCCAGCAGCCGGAGCGGGCCTAGCACAGATACGCAGTATTTT

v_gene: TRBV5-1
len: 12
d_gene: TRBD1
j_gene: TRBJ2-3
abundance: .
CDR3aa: CASRTGTDTQYF
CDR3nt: TGCGCCAGCAGGACAGGGACAGATACGCAGTATTTT

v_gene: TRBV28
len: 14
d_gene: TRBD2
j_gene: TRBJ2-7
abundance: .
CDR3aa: CASSIRTSGSEQYF
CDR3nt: TGTGCCAGCAGTATACGGACTAGCGGGAGCGAGCAGTACTTC

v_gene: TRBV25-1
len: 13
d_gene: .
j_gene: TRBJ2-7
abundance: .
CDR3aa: CASRLGPTYEQYF
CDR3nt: TGTGCCAGCAGGTTGGGCCCCACCTACGAGCAGTACTTC

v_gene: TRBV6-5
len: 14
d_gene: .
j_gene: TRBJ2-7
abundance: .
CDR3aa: CASSSGTYPYEQYF
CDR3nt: TGTGCCAGCAGTTCAGGGACATACCCCTACGAGCAGTACTTC

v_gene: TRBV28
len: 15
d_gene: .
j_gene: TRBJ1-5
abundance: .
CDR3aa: CASSLPQGSAQPQHF
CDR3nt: TGTGCCAGCAGCCTCCCACAGGGTTCGGCTCAGCCCCAGCATTTT

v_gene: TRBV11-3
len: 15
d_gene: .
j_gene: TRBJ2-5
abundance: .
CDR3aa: CASSLSGVYQETQYF
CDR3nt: TGCGCCAGCAGCTTATCGGGGGTGTACCAAGAGACCCAGTACTTC

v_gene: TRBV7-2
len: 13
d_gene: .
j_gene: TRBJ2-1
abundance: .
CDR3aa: CASSQHRATEQFF
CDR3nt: TGTGCCAGCAGCCAACACAGGGCGACTGAGCAGTTCTTC

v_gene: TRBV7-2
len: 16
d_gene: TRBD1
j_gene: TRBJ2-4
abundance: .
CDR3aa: CASSPGTGRVQNIQYF
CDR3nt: TGTGCCAGCAGCCCCGGGACAGGGAGGGTTCAAAACATTCAGTACTTC

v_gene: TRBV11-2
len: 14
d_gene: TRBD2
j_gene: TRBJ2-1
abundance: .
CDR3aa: CASSLPGGPYEQFF
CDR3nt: TGTGCCAGCAGCTTACCGGGAGGGCCGTATGAGCAGTTCTTC

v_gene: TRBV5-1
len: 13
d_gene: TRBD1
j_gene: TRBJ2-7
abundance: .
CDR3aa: CASSDGTGYEQYF
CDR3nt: TGCGCCAGCAGCGACGGGACAGGCTATGAGCAGTACTTC

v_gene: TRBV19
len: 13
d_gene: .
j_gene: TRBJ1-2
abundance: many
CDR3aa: CASTQAGAYGYTF
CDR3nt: TGTGCCAGTACCCAAGCGGGGGCCTATGGCTACACCTTC

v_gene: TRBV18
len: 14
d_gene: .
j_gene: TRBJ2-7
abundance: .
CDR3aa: CASSPPGIPYEQYF
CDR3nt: TGTGCCAGCTCACCACCCGGGATTCCTTACGAGCAGTACTTC

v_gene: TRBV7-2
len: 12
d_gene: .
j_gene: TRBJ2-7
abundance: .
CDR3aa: CASSLSSYEQYF
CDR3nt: TGTGCCAGCAGCCTCAGCTCCTACGAGCAGTACTTC

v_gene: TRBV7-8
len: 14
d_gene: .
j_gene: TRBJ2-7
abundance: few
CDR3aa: CASKLAGAQNEQYF
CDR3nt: TGTGCCAGCAAGCTGGCAGGGGCGCAGAACGAGCAGTACTTC

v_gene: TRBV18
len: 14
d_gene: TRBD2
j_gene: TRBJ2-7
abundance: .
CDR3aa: CASSPKQNWGGQYF
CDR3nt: TGTGCCAGCTCACCCAAGCAGAACTGGGGGGGGCAGTACTTC

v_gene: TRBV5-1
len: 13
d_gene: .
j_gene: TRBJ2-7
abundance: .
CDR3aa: CASSLAGSAEQYF
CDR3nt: TGCGCCAGCAGCTTGGCCGGGTCGGCCGAGCAGTACTTC

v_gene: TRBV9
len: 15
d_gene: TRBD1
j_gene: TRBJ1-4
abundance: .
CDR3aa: CASSVGGGSNEKLFF
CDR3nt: TGTGCCAGCAGCGTAGGAGGGGGCTCTAATGAAAAACTGTTTTTT

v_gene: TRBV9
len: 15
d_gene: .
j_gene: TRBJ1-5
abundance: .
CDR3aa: CASSGGSRGIQPQHF
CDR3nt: TGTGCCAGCAGCGGTGGGAGCAGGGGCATACAGCCCCAGCATTTT

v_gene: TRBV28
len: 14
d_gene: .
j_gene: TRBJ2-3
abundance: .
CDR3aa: CASSVEASTDTQYF
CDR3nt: TGTGCCAGCAGCGTCGAAGCTAGCACAGATACGCAGTATTTT

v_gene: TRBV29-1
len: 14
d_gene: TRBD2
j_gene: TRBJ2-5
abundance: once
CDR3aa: CSVGSGRAQETQYF
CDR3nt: TGCAGCGTGGGAAGCGGGAGGGCTCAAGAGACCCAGTACTTC

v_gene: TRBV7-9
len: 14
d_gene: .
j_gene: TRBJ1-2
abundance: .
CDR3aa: CASSFRDNSYGYTF
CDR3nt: TGTGCCAGCAGCTTCCGGGACAATTCTTATGGCTACACCTTC

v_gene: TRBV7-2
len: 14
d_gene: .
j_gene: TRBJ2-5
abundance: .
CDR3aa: CASSSPRLEKTQYF
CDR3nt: TGTGCCAGCAGCTCCCCCCGACTAGAAAAGACCCAGTACTTC

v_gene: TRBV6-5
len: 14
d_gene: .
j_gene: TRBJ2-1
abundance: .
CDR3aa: CASESGSSYNEQFF
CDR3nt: TGTGCCAGCGAGTCAGGCAGCTCCTACAATGAGCAGTTCTTC